The clone carrying this T cell receptor (beta chain) was counted once. This entry belongs to a study of technical replicates of blood from a few donors. Sequencing was performed with immunoSEQ multiplex PCR; in TCRdb, only in-frame clones are kept and a portion is missing. The sample lists over 55,000 clones; about 88% were seen once. The CDR3 sequence is 13 residues long. The V gene end was trimmed by 7 bases and the J gene end by 7 bases; junction bases not matched to a gene: 10. Germline values: CDR1 SQVTM, CDR2 ANQGSEA. The rearrangement links TRBV29-1 to TRBJ2-7; the match to TRBD2 covers 10 bases. The sequenced sample consisted of PBMCs. This TCR was sampled from a human donor in good health. Some clones in this sample may be carry-over from other donors' samples. The CDR3 loop is CSGRLAGAGEQYF. The CDR3 DNA sequence: TGCAGCGGGAGGCTAGCGGGAGCTGGAGAGCAGTACTTC.